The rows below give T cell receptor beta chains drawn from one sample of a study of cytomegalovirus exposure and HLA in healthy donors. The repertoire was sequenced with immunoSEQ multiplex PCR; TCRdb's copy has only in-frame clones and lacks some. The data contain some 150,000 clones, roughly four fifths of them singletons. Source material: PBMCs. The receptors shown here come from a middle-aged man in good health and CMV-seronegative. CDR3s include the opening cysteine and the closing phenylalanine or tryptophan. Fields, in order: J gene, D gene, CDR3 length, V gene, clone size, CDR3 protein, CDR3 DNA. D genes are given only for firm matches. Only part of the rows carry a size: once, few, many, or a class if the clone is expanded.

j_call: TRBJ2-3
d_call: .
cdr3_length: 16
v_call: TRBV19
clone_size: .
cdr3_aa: CATSLAAGETTDTQYF
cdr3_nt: TGTGCCACCTCCCTGGCCGCAGGGGAGACAACAGATACGCAGTATTTT

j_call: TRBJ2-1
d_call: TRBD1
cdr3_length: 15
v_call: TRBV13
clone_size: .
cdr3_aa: CASSSGDSSYNEQFF
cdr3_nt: TGTGCCAGCAGCTCCGGGGACAGCTCCTACAATGAGCAGTTCTTC

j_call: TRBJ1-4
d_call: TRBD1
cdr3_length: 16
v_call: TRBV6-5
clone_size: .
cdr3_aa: CASSYSTGGGREKLFF
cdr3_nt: TGTGCCAGCAGTTACTCGACAGGGGGAGGAAGGGAAAAACTGTTTTTT

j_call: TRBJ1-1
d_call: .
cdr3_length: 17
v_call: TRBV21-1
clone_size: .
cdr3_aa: CASSKGRTGPMNTEAFF
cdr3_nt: TGTGCCAGCAGCAAAGGGCGGACAGGACCCATGAACACTGAAGCTTTCTTT

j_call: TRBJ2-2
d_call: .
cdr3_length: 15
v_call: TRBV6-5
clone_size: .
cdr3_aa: CASSYRTANTGELFF
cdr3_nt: TGTGCCAGCAGTTATCGGACAGCCAACACCGGGGAGCTGTTTTTT

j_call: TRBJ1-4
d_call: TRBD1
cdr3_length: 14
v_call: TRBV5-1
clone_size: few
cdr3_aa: CASSLQGQDEKLFF
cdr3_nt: TGCGCCAGCAGCTTACAGGGGCAGGATGAAAAACTGTTTTTT

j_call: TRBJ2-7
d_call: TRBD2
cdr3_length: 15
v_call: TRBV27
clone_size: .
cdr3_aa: CASSLRRGGLDEQYF
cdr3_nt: TGTGCCAGCAGTTTACGGCGGGGGGGCTTGGACGAGCAGTACTTC

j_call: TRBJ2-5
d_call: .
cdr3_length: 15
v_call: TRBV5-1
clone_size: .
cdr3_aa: CASSLAVGAGETQYF
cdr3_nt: TGCGCCAGCAGCTTGGCGGTCGGTGCAGGGGAGACCCAGTACTTC

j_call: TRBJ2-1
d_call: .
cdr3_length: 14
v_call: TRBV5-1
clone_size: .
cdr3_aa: CASSFGFSYNEQFF
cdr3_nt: TGCGCCAGCAGCTTTGGCTTCTCCTACAATGAGCAGTTCTTC

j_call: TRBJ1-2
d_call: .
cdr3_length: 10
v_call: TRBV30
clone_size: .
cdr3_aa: CASNREGYTF
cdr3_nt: TGTGCCTCGAACAGGGAGGGCTACACCTTC